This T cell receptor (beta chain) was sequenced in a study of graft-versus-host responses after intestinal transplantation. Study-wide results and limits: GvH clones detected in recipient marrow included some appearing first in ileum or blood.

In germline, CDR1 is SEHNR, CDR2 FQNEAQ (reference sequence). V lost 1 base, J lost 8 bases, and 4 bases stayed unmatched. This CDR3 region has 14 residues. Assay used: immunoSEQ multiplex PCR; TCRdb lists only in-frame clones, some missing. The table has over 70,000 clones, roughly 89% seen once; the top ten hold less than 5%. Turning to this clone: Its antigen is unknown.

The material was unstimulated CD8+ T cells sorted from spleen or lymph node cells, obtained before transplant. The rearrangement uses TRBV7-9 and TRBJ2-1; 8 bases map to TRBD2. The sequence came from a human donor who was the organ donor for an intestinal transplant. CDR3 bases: TGTGCCAGCAGCTTAGTTAGCGGGGTGGATGAGCAGTTCTTC. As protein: CASSLVSGVDEQFF.